Presented here are 30 T cell receptor beta chains from one specimen sequenced in a study of shared clonotypes between healthy human individuals (dated by TCRdb to the early 2020s). The library was made by the immunoSEQ multiplex PCR assay. TCRdb obtained this table from immuneACCESS and retained in-frame rearrangements with V and J assigned. These tables miss some clones; where compared with another copy, unresolved V genes account for less than half of the shortfall, and the remainder is unexplained. This sample lists 1.5 million to 2.5 million clones; about 95% were detected once. Of the sample, 0.9% to 1.5% falls within the top ten clones. CD8 naive samples were obtained by positive selection for CCR7 among CD45RO-negative cells, yielding a CD45RA+CCR7+ population from which TemRA cells were excluded. The sequenced sample consisted of naive CD8+ T cells sorted from blood. Reading the label with the study, this specimen's cell subset or site is: CD45RA+CCR7+. The origin of the receptors is a man aged 18 to 30 in good health.

Note on this clone: This same CDR3 is encoded by further DNA sequences in the sample. This chain connects TRBV6-5 to TRBJ2-2; no clear D. This CDR3 has 15 residues. Trimming removed 0 bases from V and 2 bases from J, with 7 bases in between. Germline assignment: CDR1 MNHEY and CDR2 SVGAGI. The CDR3 DNA is TGTGCCAGCAGTTACTCGGGCAGCAACACCGGGGAGCTGTTTTTT. Residues: CASSYSGSNTGELFF.

The V call is TRBV7-9, the J call TRBJ2-3; TRBD2 matches 7 bases. The germline gives CDR1 SEHNR, CDR2 FQNEAQ (reference sequence). J lost 2 bases, V lost 0 bases, and 5 bases had no gene match. This CDR3 is 16 amino acids long. In nucleotides, the CDR3 is TGTGCCAGCAGCTTAGCGGCTAGCGGAGTCACAGATACGCAGTATTTT. It specifies CASSLAASGVTDTQYF. The full variable domain, in which reference TRBV7-9 and TRBJ2-3 provide the parts outside the CDR3, is DTGVSQNPRHKITKRGQNVTFRCDPISEHNRLYWYRQTLGQGPEFLTYFQNEAQLEKSRLLSDRFSAERPKGSFSTLEIQRTEQGDSAMYLCASSLAASGVTDTQYFGPGTRLTVL.

The sample holds a few counts of this clone. Other nucleotide sequences from this sample produce the same CDR3. The chain uses TRBV14 and TRBJ2-7, with unresolved D. V lost 0 bases and J 4 bases, leaving 1 base between the germline ends. The CDR3 length is 11 residues. Germline-derived CDR1 and CDR2 are SGHDN and FVKESK. The CDR3 sequence is CASSQDYEQYF. The CDR3 bases are TGTGCCAGCAGCCAAGATTACGAGCAGTACTTC. The entire variable domain, with the rest obtained from reference TRBV14 and TRBJ2-7, is as follows: EAGVTQFPSHSVIEKGQTVTLRCDPISGHDNLYWYRRVMGKEIKFLLHFVKESKQDESGMPNNRFLAERTGGTYSTLKVQPAELEDSGVYFCASSQDYEQYFGPGTRLTVT.

This chain uses TRBV4-1 with TRBJ2-7, with D uncertain. This CDR3 is 14 amino acids long. V gave up 0 bases and J gave up 3 bases, with 9 bases separating them. Germline V gives CDR1 MGHRA, CDR2 YSYEKL. CDR3 region: CASSQETSYYEQYF. The CDR3 DNA is TGCGCCAGCAGCCAAGAGACGTCTTACTACGAGCAGTACTTC.

This clone was counted only a few times. The J gene is TRBJ1-1, the V gene TRBV29-1; D remains ambiguous. Per germline, CDR1 SQVTM and CDR2 ANQGSEA. The CDR3 spans 11 residues. The CDR3 is CLVEGDTEAFF. CDR3 DNA sequence: TGCCTAGTAGAGGGAGATACTGAAGCTTTCTTT.

The chain couples TRBV5-5 to TRBJ2-7, with unresolved D. CDR1 SGHKS and CDR2 YYEKEE come from the germline V gene (reference sequence). The CDR3 contains 13 residues. The V and J ends lost 5 bases and 0 bases respectively, with 9 bases between them. The CDR3 loop is CASSFRSSYEQYF. The CDR3 nucleotides are TGTGCCAGCAGTTTCCGGAGCTCCTACGAGCAGTACTTC.

The genes are TRBV6-5 and TRBJ2-1; 9 positions match TRBD2. There are 14 residues in the CDR3. Per the germline V gene, CDR1 is MNHEY and CDR2 is SVGAGI. With 0 bases clipped from V and 13 bases from J, the junction kept 7 bases outside the gene matches. CDR3 DNA sequence: TGTGCCAGCAGTTACTCCGTTGGCGGGGGGGAACAGTTCTTC. It translates to CASSYSVGGGEQFF.

The gene calls are TRBV6-5 and TRBJ1-1, with D perhaps TRBD1 (6 bases). The ends were cut back, 4 bases at V and 6 bases at J, with 21 bases in the middle. CDR1 is MNHEY and CDR2 is SVGAGI in the germline V gene. CDR3 length equals 16 residues. The chain's CDR3 is CASSLGGALYISEAFF. The CDR3 bases are TGTGCCAGCAGTTTAGGGGGAGCGCTTTATATCTCTGAAGCTTTCTTT.

Note on this clone: Other nucleotide sequences in the sample specify the same CDR3. The chain uses TRBV5-1 and TRBJ1-3; D is unclear. CDR3 size: 14 residues. Germline CDR1 SGHRS, CDR2 YFSETQ. The V gene lost 0 bases and the J gene lost 0 bases, with 4 bases spanning the gap. The CDR3 DNA is TGCGCCAGCAGCTTGGCGGGCTCTGGAAACACCATATATTTT. Translated: CASSLAGSGNTIYF.

The chain is built from TRBV5-6 and TRBJ1-2; no clear D gene. With 3 bases removed from V and 4 bases from J, the gap between germline ends came to 16 bases. CDR1 SGHDT and CDR2 YYEEEE come from the germline V gene. The CDR3 length is 15 residues. The CDR3 coding sequence is TGTGCCAGCAGCTGGGTGACAAGCGAGCCCTATGGCTACACCTTC. The encoded protein is CASSWVTSEPYGYTF.

The V call is TRBV5-4, the J call TRBJ2-1; no clear D gene. Germline assignment: CDR1 SGHNT and CDR2 YYREEE (reference sequence). The CDR3 contains 12 residues. V lost 4 bases and J lost 8, with 10 bases in between. CDR3 sequence: CASSIEEDEQFF. In nucleotides, the CDR3 is TGTGCCAGCAGCATCGAAGAGGATGAGCAGTTCTTC.

V usage is TRBV9 and J usage is TRBJ2-2; the match to TRBD2 covers 7 bases. CDR3 length equals 17 residues. Germline CDR1 is SGDLS and CDR2 is YYNGEE. V was pared by 4 bases and J by 4 bases, with 13 bases of the junction left unmatched. This CDR3 is CASSTRPGRGSTGELFF. DNA of the CDR3: TGTGCCAGCAGCACCCGTCCTGGGCGGGGGTCCACCGGGGAGCTGTTTTTT.

This sequence joins TRBV11-2 and TRBJ1-3, with 7 bases fitting TRBD1. The CDR3 consists of 15 residues. Germline CDR1 reads SGHAT; CDR2 reads FQNNGV. Unmatched junction bases numbered 4, after V lost 1 base and J lost 4 bases. CDR3 in DNA: TGTGCCAGCAGCTTAGGCGCAGGGGGAGGAAACACCATATATTTT. Its translation is CASSLGAGGGNTIYF.

This chain joins TRBV4-3 and TRBJ1-6; tentatively, D is TRBD1 (5 bases). The CDR3 covers 13 residues. V lost 3 bases to trimming and J lost 9 bases, with 9 bases between them. Germline assignment: CDR1 LGHNA and CDR2 YSLEER. CDR3 region: CASSHTGGSPLHF. CDR3 nucleotide sequence: TGCGCCAGCAGCCATACTGGGGGTTCACCCCTCCACTTT.

The V gene is TRBV21-1, the J gene TRBJ2-6; whether TRBD1, the table's D call, matches the DNA was not checked. TRBV21-1 is labeled a pseudogene. The CDR3 is 18 amino acids. For the CDR3, the DNA is TGTGCCAGCAGCAAACGCAAGGGACACTTCTCTGGGGCCAACGTCCTGACTTTC. This translates into CASSKRKGHFSGANVLTF.

The chain carries TRBV13 and TRBJ1-1; D ambiguous. This CDR3 contains 15 residues. Germline V gene lookup returns CDR1 PRHDT and CDR2 FYEKMQ (reference sequence). V shed 5 bases and J shed 5 bases, with 18 bases lying between them. CDR3 nucleotide sequence: TGTGCCAGCAGCAATGACATGGACGGGTATACTGAAGCTTTCTTT. This codes for CASSNDMDGYTEAFF.

Turning to this clone: This specimen includes other DNA sequences encoding the same CDR3. The rearrangement joins TRBV30 to TRBJ2-7, with TRBD2 matching over 7 bases. This CDR3 contains 13 residues. Germline V gene data show CDR1 as GTSNPN and CDR2 as SVGIG (reference sequence). The V segment lost 3 bases and the J segment 1 base; nucleotides outside the gene matches: 3. Here the CDR3 reads CAWSGRLSYEQYF. CDR3 nucleotide sequence: TGTGCCTGGAGCGGGAGGCTATCCTACGAGCAGTACTTC.

This sequence joins TRBV4-1 and TRBJ2-1; tentative D call: TRBD2 (6 bases). Germline lookup yields CDR1 MGHRA and CDR2 YSYEKL. The CDR3 spans 16 residues. The V and J ends lost 2 bases and 4 bases respectively, with 15 bases between them. The CDR3 region is CASSQQPGLEYNEQFF. Here the CDR3 DNA reads TGCGCCAGCAGCCAACAACCGGGACTGGAATACAATGAGCAGTTCTTC.

The gene calls are TRBV10-3 and TRBJ2-7, with 8 bases fitting TRBD1. The length of the CDR3 is 15 residues. V lost 3 bases, J lost 4 bases, and 8 bases stayed unmatched. Germline-derived CDR1 and CDR2 are ENHRY and SYGVKD. CDR3 bases: TGTGCCATCAGTGAAGTGAACCAGGGGGCTTACGAGCAGTACTTC. It specifies CAISEVNQGAYEQYF.

Here the CDR3 reads CSVEGHRLYNEQYF. The CDR3 nucleotides read TGCAGCGTTGAAGGTCATCGACTTTATAATGAGCAGTACTTC. This chain connects TRBV29-1 to TRBJ2-7; D is unclear. This CDR3 has 14 amino acids. The germline CDR1 and CDR2 sequences are SQVTM and ANQGSEA. Between the trimmed V and J ends, which lost 1 base and 7 bases, there was a span of 17 bases.

The chain links TRBV27 to TRBJ2-7; the D gene could be TRBD1 or TRBD2 (5 bases each). CDR3 length equals 17 residues. V shed 3 bases and J shed 1 base, with 19 bases lying between them. The germline gives CDR1 MNHEY, CDR2 SMNVEV (reference sequence). CDR3 in DNA: TGTGCCAGCAGTTTGGCCAGGGTGGTTGGGGGATCCTACGAGCAGTACTTC. Translating it yields CASSLARVVGGSYEQYF.

The rearrangement uses TRBV5-6 and TRBJ1-3, with a tentative D call TRBD1 (5 bases). Per the germline V gene, CDR1 is SGHDT and CDR2 is YYEEEE. Trimming took 5 bases from V and 7 from J, leaving 13 bases between them. The CDR3 totals 13 residues. Here the CDR3 reads CASRVGGFNTIYF. The DNA of the CDR3 is TGTGCCAGCAGGGTGGGGGGGTTCAACACCATATATTTT. The whole variable domain, filled in from reference TRBV5-6 and TRBJ1-3, reads DAGVTQSPTHLIKTRGQQVTLRCSPKSGHDTVSWYQQALGQGPQFIFQYYEEEERQRGNFPDRFSGHQFPNYSSELNVNALLLGDSALYLCASRVGGFNTIYFGEGSWLTVV.

The chain employs TRBV6-6 and TRBJ1-6; possible D gene TRBD1, 5 bases. The CDR3 contains 16 residues. V was pared by 2 bases and J by 3 bases, with 11 bases between. CDR1 MNHNY and CDR2 SVGAGI come from the germline V gene (reference sequence). CDR3 sequence reads: CASSYGWGDYNSPLHF. For the CDR3, the DNA is TGTGCCAGCAGTTACGGGTGGGGGGACTATAATTCACCCCTCCACTTT.

This chain connects TRBV9 to TRBJ2-6, with a weak D call TRBD1 (6 bases). V was pared by 2 bases and J by 4 bases, with 13 bases between. Germline CDR1 SGDLS, CDR2 YYNGEE. The CDR3 is made up of 16 amino acids. The CDR3 is CASSVTGSWGANVLTF. As DNA, the CDR3 is TGTGCCAGCAGCGTGACAGGATCTTGGGGGGCCAACGTCCTGACTTTC.

The J gene is TRBJ2-3, the V gene TRBV14; possible D gene TRBD2, 5 bases. Germline V CDR1 and CDR2: SGHDN, FVKESK. Trimming cost V 1 base and J 0 bases, with 14 bases left between them. The CDR3 has 17 amino acids. The CDR3 loop is CASSQASLVSSTDTQYF. The CDR3 DNA reads as TGTGCCAGCAGCCAAGCGTCACTAGTGTCTAGCACAGATACGCAGTATTTT.

The V and J genes are TRBV11-3 and TRBJ1-2, with D possibly being TRBD1 (5 bases). The CDR3 is 14 residues long. Trimming removed 2 bases at V and 8 bases at J, with 15 bases between. The germline gives CDR1 SGHNT, CDR2 YENEEA. The CDR3 DNA is TGTGCCAGCAGCTTAAGCGACCTCCGGGGGGGCTACACCTTC. The encoded protein is CASSLSDLRGGYTF. The entire variable domain, with the rest obtained from reference TRBV11-3 and TRBJ1-2, is as follows: EAGVVQSPRYKIIEKKQPVAFWCNPISGHNTLYWYLQNLGQGPELLIRYENEEAVDDSQLPKDRFSAERLKGVDSTLKIQPAELGDSAVYLCASSLSDLRGGYTFGSGTRLTVV.

The rearrangement uses TRBV5-4 and TRBJ2-7; 7 nucleotides line up with TRBD2. Losses at the gene ends were 3 bases for V and 5 bases for J; bases not matched to a gene: 11. This CDR3 is built from 15 residues. CDR1 is SGHNT, CDR2 YYREEE, per germline (reference sequence). The CDR3 spells CASSSGEGSSNEQYF. The CDR3 DNA sequence: TGTGCCAGCAGCTCTGGGGAGGGGTCTAGCAACGAGCAGTACTTC.

This rearrangement joins TRBV27 to TRBJ2-3; the match to TRBD2 covers 7 bases. This CDR3 spans 16 amino acids. Germline CDR1 reads MNHEY; CDR2 reads SMNVEV (reference sequence). Trimming removed 2 bases from V and 0 bases from J; junction bases left unmatched: 5. The CDR3 here is CASSLLGLTSTDTQYF. The CDR3 DNA sequence: TGTGCCAGCAGTTTACTGGGACTAACTAGCACAGATACGCAGTATTTT.

The genes are TRBV4-1 and TRBJ1-6; 9 bases are shared with TRBD1. The trim removed 1 base at V and 5 bases at J, leaving 6 bases unmatched. The CDR3 consists of 17 residues. The germline gives CDR1 MGHRA, CDR2 YSYEKL. The DNA for the CDR3 is TGCGCCAGCAGCCAAGGGGTTACAGGGGGCGATAATTCACCCCTCCACTTT. Translated: CASSQGVTGGDNSPLHF.

This clone was seen once. The rearrangement links TRBV5-1 to TRBJ1-2; the D is unclear. From germline, CDR1 is SGHRS and CDR2 YFSETQ. Trimming cost V 5 bases and J 8 bases, with 13 bases left between them. This CDR3 contains 12 residues. The CDR3 spells CASRRSVEGYTF. The CDR3 DNA is TGCGCCAGCAGAAGGAGCGTCGAGGGCTACACCTTC.